A single sample gave rise to the 32 T cell receptor beta chains below, sequenced in a study of shared clonotypes between healthy human individuals. TCRdb's table, derived via immunoSEQ multiplex PCR, lists solely in-frame clones and lacks some. The data show roughly 700,000 clones, about 74% seen once. Specimen: memory CD4+ T cells sorted from blood. The subset was: CD45RA-negative fraction. The receptors come from a woman under 40 in good health.

This clone was observed a single time. The rearrangement joins TRBV27 to TRBJ1-2; the match to TRBD1 covers 12 bases. V lost 5 bases, J lost 3 bases, and 7 bases stayed unmatched. There are 16 residues in the CDR3. From germline, CDR1 is MNHEY and CDR2 SMNVEV (reference sequence). The CDR3 DNA reads as TGTGCCAGCAGTCCCGGGACAGGGGGCGCGTACTATGGCTACACCTTC. This encodes CASSPGTGGAYYGYTF.

J is TRBJ2-1 and V is TRBV5-1; 8 nucleotides match TRBD2. V gave up 3 bases and J gave up 4 bases; unmatched junction bases: 12. This CDR3 comprises 17 residues. CDR1 SGHRS and CDR2 YFSETQ come from the germline V gene. This chain's CDR3 is CASSSRTSGARYNEQFF. CDR3 in DNA: TGCGCCAGCAGCTCGCGCACTAGCGGAGCTAGATACAATGAGCAGTTCTTC.

V and J are TRBV5-1 and TRBJ2-7, with 14 bases lining up with TRBD2. Per germline, CDR1 SGHRS and CDR2 YFSETQ. The CDR3 covers 16 residues. The V segment lost 4 bases and the J segment 4 bases; nucleotides outside the gene matches: 7. Here the CDR3 reads CASSTGTSGGRYEQYF. The DNA for the CDR3 is TGCGCCAGCAGCACCGGGACTAGCGGGGGCCGGTACGAGCAGTACTTC.

V gene TRBV27 combines with J gene TRBJ2-3; D uncertain. The V and J ends lost 5 bases and 2 bases respectively, with 8 bases between them. The germline V gene has CDR1 MNHEY and CDR2 SMNVEV (reference sequence). This CDR3 region has 13 residues. CDR3 in DNA: TGTGCCAGCAGTCGTATTAACACAGATACGCAGTATTTT. Amino acids: CASSRINTDTQYF.

The CDR3 region is CASTPGGSSNIQYF. The CDR3 coding sequence is TGTGCCAGCACCCCAGGAGGTAGTTCAAACATTCAGTACTTC. This chain connects TRBV7-8 to TRBJ2-4; weak D call: TRBD2 (5 bases). The CDR3 is 14 residues long. The germline CDR1 and CDR2 sequences are SGHVS and FQNEAQ. Trimming stripped 7 bases from V and 6 bases from J, with 16 bases between.

A single count supports this clone. The chain carries TRBV19 and TRBJ2-5; 9 bases map to TRBD2. The CDR3 totals 17 residues. Germline CDR1 is LNHDA and CDR2 is SQIVND (reference sequence). Trimming removed 2 bases from V and 2 bases from J; junction bases left unmatched: 9. The CDR3, as DNA: TGTGCCAGTAGTATAACGGGGGCTAGCGGGACTCAAGAGACCCAGTACTTC. Residues: CASSITGASGTQETQYF.

This clone has a single count. The rearrangement uses TRBV4-1 and TRBJ1-2, with unresolved D. Per germline, CDR1 MGHRA and CDR2 YSYEKL. This CDR3 is built from 14 residues. Trimming removed 1 base from V and 5 bases from J, with 11 bases in between. CDR3 in amino acids: CASSQADGLYGYTF. The CDR3 bases are TGCGCCAGCAGCCAAGCGGACGGACTTTATGGCTACACCTTC.

The chain carries TRBV28 and TRBJ2-1; D not certain. V dropped 1 base and J dropped 10 bases, with 8 bases sitting between them. There are 12 residues in the CDR3. The germline CDR1 and CDR2 sequences are MDHEN and SYDVKM. The CDR3 here is CASSLLLTEQFF. The CDR3 nucleotides read TGTGCCAGCAGTTTATTACTGACAGAGCAGTTCTTC.

The V call is TRBV27, the J call TRBJ2-1, with 10 nucleotides matching TRBD1. The CDR3 consists of 15 residues. Germline V gene data show CDR1 as MNHEY and CDR2 as SMNVEV (reference sequence). J gave up 7 bases and V 2 bases, and 5 bases lay outside the gene matches. The CDR3 here is CASSLRGQGRNEQFF. The CDR3 bases are TGTGCCAGCAGTTTAAGGGGACAGGGGCGGAATGAGCAGTTCTTC.

The chain has TRBV5-1 and TRBJ2-1; D is perhaps TRBD1 or TRBD2 (5 bases each). In germline, CDR1 is SGHRS, CDR2 YFSETQ. The length of the CDR3 is 14 residues. V lost 7 bases and J 4 bases, leaving 15 bases between the germline ends. The CDR3 region is CASDDGTGYNEQFF. CDR3 nucleotides: TGCGCCAGCGATGACGGGACCGGGTACAATGAGCAGTTCTTC.

There are many counts of this clone. The chain joins TRBV19 to TRBJ1-1, with 10 bases fitting TRBD1. The germline V gene encodes CDR1 LNHDA and CDR2 SQIVND (reference sequence). V dropped 8 bases and J dropped 2; count of bases not matched to a gene: 5. The CDR3 extends over 14 amino acids. The CDR3 nucleotides read TGTGCCAGTTACGACAGGGGGCGAAACACTGAAGCTTTCTTT. Translating it yields CASYDRGRNTEAFF.

This clone has just one count. V and J are TRBV25-1 and TRBJ1-5, with 7 bases aligning to TRBD1. The CDR3 contains 16 residues. V was pared by 5 bases and J by 1 base, with 8 bases of the junction left unmatched. Germline V gene lookup returns CDR1 MGHDK and CDR2 SYGVNS. The CDR3 is CASSPGQDMSNQPQHF. The DNA of the CDR3 is TGTGCCAGCAGTCCCGGACAGGATATGAGCAATCAGCCCCAGCATTTT.

The chain recombines TRBV27 with TRBJ1-5; possibly TRBD1 for D (5 bases). This CDR3 comprises 15 residues. Germline V gene lookup returns CDR1 MNHEY and CDR2 SMNVEV (reference sequence). Trimming stripped 5 bases from V and 7 bases from J, with 18 bases between. The CDR3 DNA sequence: TGTGCCAGCAGTCCTGGGACGAGGGGACGGCAGCCCCAGCATTTT. Protein product: CASSPGTRGRQPQHF.

As to this clone: The sample holds other DNA sequences that translate to the same CDR3. The genes are TRBV12-5 and TRBJ2-5; 12 nucleotides match TRBD2. V lost 6 bases, J lost 5 bases, and 4 bases stayed unmatched. CDR3 length equals 14 residues. CDR1 and CDR2 from the germline V gene are LGHNT and FRNRAP. The chain's CDR3 is CASGLAGGRETQYF. CDR3 sequence (DNA): TGTGCTAGTGGCCTAGCGGGAGGGCGGGAGACCCAGTACTTC. The full variable domain, its missing parts supplied by reference TRBV12-5 and TRBJ2-5, is DARVTQTPRHKVTEMGQEVTMRCQPILGHNTVFWYRQTMMQGLELLAYFRNRAPLDDSGMPKDRFSAEMPDATLATLKIQPSEPRDSAVYFCASGLAGGRETQYFGPGTRLLVL.

In this sample, this clone turned up a few times. The genes are TRBV5-1 and TRBJ1-2, with 7 bases aligning to TRBD1. Germline lookup yields CDR1 SGHRS and CDR2 YFSETQ. This CDR3 spans 15 amino acids. Trimming cost V 0 bases and J 7 bases; bases outside gene matches: 9. CDR3 in amino acids: CASSLGGQFRSGYTF. CDR3 nucleotide sequence: TGCGCCAGCAGCTTGGGGGGACAGTTTCGTAGTGGCTACACCTTC.

This clone has a single count. The chain joins TRBV18 to TRBJ1-2; 8 bases match TRBD1. Germline-derived CDR1 and CDR2 are KGHSH and LQKENI. Trimming removed 4 bases from V and 5 bases from J; junction bases left unmatched: 6. The CDR3 contains 14 residues. The CDR3 sequence is CASSLGTGVYGYTF. DNA for the CDR3: TGTGCCAGCTCACTCGGGACAGGTGTTTATGGCTACACCTTC.

The rearrangement joins TRBV6-1 to TRBJ1-5; no firm D call. This CDR3 has 14 amino acids. Germline V gene sequence: CDR1 MNHNS, CDR2 SASEGT. Trimming took 5 bases from V and 6 from J, leaving 14 bases between them. CDR3: CASSTGLGGQPQHF. The CDR3 nucleotides are TGTGCCAGCAGTACGGGTCTCGGAGGTCAGCCCCAGCATTTT.

The chain couples TRBV5-1 to TRBJ2-3; tentatively, D is TRBD2 (6 bases). V lost 3 bases, J lost 2 bases, and 7 bases lay in between. Per germline, CDR1 SGHRS and CDR2 YFSETQ. The CDR3 covers 13 residues. CDR3 in DNA: TGCGCCAGCAGCTCTAGCGTCACAGATACGCAGTATTTT. Protein product: CASSSSVTDTQYF.

With respect to this clone: The sample has other DNA sequences that encode this CDR3 too. The V and J genes are TRBV5-1 and TRBJ2-1, with 7 nucleotides matching TRBD2. V lost 4 bases and J lost 0; bases outside the gene matches: 4. Germline CDR1 SGHRS, CDR2 YFSETQ. The CDR3 is 15 residues long. The CDR3 protein is CASSGSGNSYNEQFF. For the CDR3, the DNA is TGCGCCAGCAGCGGAAGCGGGAACTCCTACAATGAGCAGTTCTTC.

This clone was detected ten times or more. The V and J genes are TRBV27 and TRBJ1-2; 8 bases line up with TRBD1. The CDR3 is 13 amino acids. Germline V gives CDR1 MNHEY, CDR2 SMNVEV (reference sequence). The ends lost 9 bases at V and 8 bases at J; junction bases unmatched: 11. For the CDR3, the DNA is TGTGCCAGGCAGGGGGCGCGAGATTCCGGCTACACCTTC. Encoded protein: CARQGARDSGYTF.

This clone was recorded only once. One base separates it from a far larger clone, so it is likely a read error. Other DNA sequences within the sample encode an identical CDR3. The V and J genes are TRBV5-1 and TRBJ2-5; D unresolved. The CDR3 sequence is 14 residues long. Trimming took 0 bases from V and 1 from J, leaving 7 bases between them. Looked up from germline, CDR1 is SGHRS and CDR2 is YFSETQ. CDR3 sequence: CASSLGQFQETQYF. The CDR3 bases are TGCGCCAGCAGCTTGGGGCAGTTCCAAGAGACCCAGTACTTC.

V gene TRBV4-2 combines with J gene TRBJ1-1; TRBD1 agrees at 8 bases. The CDR3 has 13 amino acids. V lost 3 bases to trimming and J lost 5 bases; unmatched junction nucleotides: 2. Germline lookup yields CDR1 LGHNA and CDR2 YNFKEQ. CDR3 DNA sequence: TGTGCCAGCAGCCAGACAGGGGAAACTGAAGCTTTCTTT. Protein sequence: CASSQTGETEAFF.

The chain carries TRBV9 and TRBJ2-3; weak D call: TRBD1 (5 bases). CDR3 length equals 12 residues. V lost 4 bases and J lost 5, with 8 bases in between. Per germline, CDR1 SGDLS and CDR2 YYNGEE. Here the CDR3 DNA reads TGTGCCAGCAGCTCAGGACAAGATACGCAGTATTTT. Its translation: CASSSGQDTQYF.

The V call is TRBV2, the J call TRBJ2-7; possible D gene TRBD2, 5 bases. The CDR3 has 16 residues. Germline CDR1 is SNHLY and CDR2 is FYNNEI. The V and J ends lost 4 bases and 9 bases respectively, with 25 bases between them. The CDR3 coding sequence is TGTGCCAGCAGTGTACAACTGTCAGCGGTCCTTACGGGGCAGTACTTC. Its translation: CASSVQLSAVLTGQYF.

This chain links TRBV27 with TRBJ2-2, with D unresolved. The CDR3 runs 15 residues. Germline CDR1 reads MNHEY; CDR2 reads SMNVEV (reference sequence). The V end was cut by 0 bases, the J end by 6 bases, with 11 bases between. The CDR3 reads CASSLSGKAPGELFF. The CDR3 bases are TGTGCCAGCAGTTTATCTGGTAAAGCCCCCGGGGAGCTGTTTTTT.

The chain uses TRBV4-2 and TRBJ2-7; TRBD2 agrees at 7 bases. This CDR3 has 15 residues. The junction had 6 bases not matched to a gene; V was cut back by 4 bases and J by 0 bases. CDR1 is LGHNA and CDR2 is YNFKEQ in the germline V gene. The CDR3 loop is CASSPSGLSSYEQYF. CDR3 DNA: TGTGCCAGCAGCCCTAGCGGACTTAGCTCCTACGAGCAGTACTTC.

V gene TRBV14 combines with J gene TRBJ1-5, with D possibly being TRBD1 (6 bases). CDR3 length equals 19 residues. Trimming pared 0 bases from V and 0 bases from J, leaving 18 bases between. CDR1 is SGHDN and CDR2 is FVKESK in the germline V gene. The CDR3 region has the DNA TGTGCCAGCAGCCAAGACTGGGGCAGGGGAGGAAATAGCAATCAGCCCCAGCATTTT. Translation gives CASSQDWGRGGNSNQPQHF.

This clone was found a few times. This sequence joins TRBV14 and TRBJ2-7; D possibly corresponds to TRBD2 (6 bases). V gave up 4 bases and J gave up 5 bases, with 15 bases separating them. CDR3 size: 14 residues. Germline V gives CDR1 SGHDN, CDR2 FVKESK. The CDR3 DNA reads TGTGCCAGCAGCCGGGCAGGGAGGTCCGACGAGCAGTACTTC. It yields the protein CASSRAGRSDEQYF. Full variable domain (remainder filled in from reference TRBV14 and TRBJ2-7): EAGVTQFPSHSVIEKGQTVTLRCDPISGHDNLYWYRRVMGKEIKFLLHFVKESKQDESGMPNNRFLAERTGGTYSTLKVQPAELEDSGVYFCASSRAGRSDEQYFGPGTRLTVT.

The rearrangement joins TRBV2 to TRBJ2-2; 14 bases fit TRBD2. There are 18 residues in the CDR3. From germline, CDR1 is SNHLY and CDR2 FYNNEI. Trimming cost V 4 bases and J 3 bases; bases outside gene matches: 7. CDR3 amino acids: CASSGWTSGRFDTGELFF. CDR3 in DNA: TGTGCCAGCAGTGGCTGGACTAGCGGGAGGTTTGACACCGGGGAGCTGTTTTTT.

The genes are TRBV10-3 and TRBJ2-2, with D perhaps TRBD1 (6 bases). The CDR3 loop spans 16 amino acids. Germline CDR1 ENHRY, CDR2 SYGVKD. V was trimmed by 0 bases and J by 0 bases, leaving 8 bases between them. The DNA for the CDR3 is TGTGCCATCAGTGAGTCTGGGGGCACGAACACCGGGGAGCTGTTTTTT. Translation gives CAISESGGTNTGELFF.

J is TRBJ1-2 and V is TRBV2; D is possibly TRBD1 (6 bases). With 2 bases removed from V and 7 bases from J, the gap between germline ends came to 17 bases. The CDR3 has 15 residues. Germline assignment: CDR1 SNHLY and CDR2 FYNNEI. CDR3 coding DNA: TGTGCCAGCAGTGAACACCGGGGGGCGATAGGTGGCTACACCTTC. Its protein product is CASSEHRGAIGGYTF. The full variable domain, with the rest looked up from reference TRBV2 and TRBJ1-2, is EPEVTQTPSHQVTQMGQEVILRCVPISNHLYFYWYRQILGQKVEFLVSFYNNEISEKSEIFDDQFSVERPDGSNFTLKIRSTKLEDSAMYFCASSEHRGAIGGYTFGSGTRLTVV.

The chain links TRBV2 to TRBJ2-3; D might be TRBD1 or TRBD2, each matching 6 bases. Trimming removed 4 bases from V and 5 bases from J, with 13 bases in between. CDR1 is SNHLY, CDR2 FYNNEI, per germline. The CDR3 length is 14 residues. The CDR3 nucleotides read TGTGCCAGCAGTGTTCTAGGGGGAGGAGATACGCAGTATTTT. This gives the protein CASSVLGGGDTQYF.